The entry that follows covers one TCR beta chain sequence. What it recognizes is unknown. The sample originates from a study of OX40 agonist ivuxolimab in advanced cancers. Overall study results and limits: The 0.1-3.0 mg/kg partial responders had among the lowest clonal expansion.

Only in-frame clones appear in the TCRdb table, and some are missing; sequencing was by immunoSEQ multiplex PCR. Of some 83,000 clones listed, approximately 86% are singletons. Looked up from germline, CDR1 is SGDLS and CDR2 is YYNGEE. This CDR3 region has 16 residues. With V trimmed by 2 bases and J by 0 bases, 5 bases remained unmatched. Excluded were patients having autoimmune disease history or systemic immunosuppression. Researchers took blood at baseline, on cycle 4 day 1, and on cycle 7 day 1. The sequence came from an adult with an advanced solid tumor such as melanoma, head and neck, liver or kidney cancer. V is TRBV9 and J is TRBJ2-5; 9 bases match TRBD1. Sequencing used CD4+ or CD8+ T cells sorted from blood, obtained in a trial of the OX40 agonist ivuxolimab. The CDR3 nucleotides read TGTGCCAGCAGCGTGGACAGGGGAGGGGACCAAGAGACCCAGTACTTC. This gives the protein CASSVDRGGDQETQYF. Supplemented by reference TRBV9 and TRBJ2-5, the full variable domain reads DSGVTQTPKHLITATGQRVTLRCSPRSGDLSVYWYQQSLDQGLQFLIQYYNGEERAKGNILERFSAQQFPDLHSELNLSSLELGDSALYFCASSVDRGGDQETQYFGPGTRLLVL.